This T cell receptor (beta chain) was identified during a study of graft-versus-host responses after intestinal transplantation. Sequenced by immunoSEQ multiplex PCR; TCRdb stores in-frame clones only, minus some. The repertoire consists of about 14,000 clones, with 35% to 40% occurring once and the leading ten covering roughly 1.1%. The CDR3 consists of 15 residues. After removal of 2 bases from V and 4 bases from J, the junction contained 5 bases not matched to a gene. The germline CDR1 and CDR2 sequences are SGHVS and FNYEAQ. The TCR originated in a human patient who received an intestinal transplant. The V call is TRBV7-6, the J call TRBJ2-3; 8 bases align to TRBD2. Sequencing was performed on alloreactive CD4+ T cells from a mixed lymphocyte reaction culture, taken before intestinal transplant. Subset described: CFSE-low proliferating T cells sorted from approximately 6-day pre-transplant mixed lymphocyte reaction (GvH or HvG direction). The CDR3 region is CASSLRRGGPDTQYF. The CDR3 region has the DNA TGTGCCAGCAGCTTAAGACGGGGGGGCCCAGATACGCAGTATTTT.